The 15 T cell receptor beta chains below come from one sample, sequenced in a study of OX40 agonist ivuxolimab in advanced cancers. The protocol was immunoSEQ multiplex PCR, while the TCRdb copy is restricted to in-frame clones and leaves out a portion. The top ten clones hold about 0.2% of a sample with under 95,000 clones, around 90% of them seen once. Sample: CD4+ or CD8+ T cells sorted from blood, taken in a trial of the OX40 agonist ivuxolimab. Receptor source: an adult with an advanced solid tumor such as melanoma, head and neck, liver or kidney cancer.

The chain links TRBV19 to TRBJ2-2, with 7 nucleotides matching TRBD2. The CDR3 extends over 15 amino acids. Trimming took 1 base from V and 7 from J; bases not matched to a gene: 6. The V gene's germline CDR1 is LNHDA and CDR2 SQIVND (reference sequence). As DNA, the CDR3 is TGTGCCAGTAGTATAGTCTGGGGGGGAATCGGGGAGCTGTTTTTT. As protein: CASSIVWGGIGELFF.

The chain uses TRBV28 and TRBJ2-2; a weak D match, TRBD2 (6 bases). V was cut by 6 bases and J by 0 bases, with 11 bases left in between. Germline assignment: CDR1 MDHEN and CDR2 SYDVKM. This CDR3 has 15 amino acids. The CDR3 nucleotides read TGTGCCAGCAGCCTTAGCGGAGCGAACACCGGGGAGCTGTTTTTT. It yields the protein CASSLSGANTGELFF.

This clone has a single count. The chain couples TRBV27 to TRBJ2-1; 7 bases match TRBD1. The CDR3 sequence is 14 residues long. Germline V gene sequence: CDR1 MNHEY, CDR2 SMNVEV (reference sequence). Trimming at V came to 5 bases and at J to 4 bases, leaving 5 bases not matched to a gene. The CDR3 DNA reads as TGTGCCAGCAGTGGGGACAGAAATTACAATGAGCAGTTCTTC. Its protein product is CASSGDRNYNEQFF.

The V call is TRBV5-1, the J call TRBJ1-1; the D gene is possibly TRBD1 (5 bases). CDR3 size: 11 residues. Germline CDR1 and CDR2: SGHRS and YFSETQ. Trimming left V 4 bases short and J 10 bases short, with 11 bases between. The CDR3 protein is CASSRMGTAFF. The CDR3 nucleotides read TGCGCCAGCAGCCGCATGGGGACAGCTTTCTTT.

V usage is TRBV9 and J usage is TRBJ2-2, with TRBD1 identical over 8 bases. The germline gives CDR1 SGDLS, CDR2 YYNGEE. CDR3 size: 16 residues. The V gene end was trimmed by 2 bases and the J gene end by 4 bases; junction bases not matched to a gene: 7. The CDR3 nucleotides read TGTGCCAGCAGCGTTGACCAGGGGGCGTTCACCGGGGAGCTGTTTTTT. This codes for CASSVDQGAFTGELFF.

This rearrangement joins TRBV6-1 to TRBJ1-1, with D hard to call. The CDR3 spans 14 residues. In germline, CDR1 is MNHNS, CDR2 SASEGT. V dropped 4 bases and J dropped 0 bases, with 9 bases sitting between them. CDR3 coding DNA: TGTGCCAGCAGTGGAGAAATAATGAACACTGAAGCTTTCTTT. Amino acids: CASSGEIMNTEAFF.

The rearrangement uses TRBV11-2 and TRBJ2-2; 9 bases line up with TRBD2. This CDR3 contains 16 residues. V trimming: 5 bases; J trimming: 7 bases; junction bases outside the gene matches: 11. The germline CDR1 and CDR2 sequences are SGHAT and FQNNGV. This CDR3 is CASSPRAGGGFGELFF. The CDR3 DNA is TGTGCCAGCAGCCCCAGAGCGGGGGGTGGTTTCGGGGAGCTGTTTTTT.

CDR3 DNA sequence: TGTGCCAGCAGCCAAGATCAAAACTGGGATACGCAGTATTTT. It translates to CASSQDQNWDTQYF. The rearrangement joins TRBV14 to TRBJ2-3; D is undetermined. Germline-derived CDR1 and CDR2 are SGHDN and FVKESK. Trimming removed 0 bases at V and 6 bases at J, with 10 bases between. The length of the CDR3 is 14 residues.

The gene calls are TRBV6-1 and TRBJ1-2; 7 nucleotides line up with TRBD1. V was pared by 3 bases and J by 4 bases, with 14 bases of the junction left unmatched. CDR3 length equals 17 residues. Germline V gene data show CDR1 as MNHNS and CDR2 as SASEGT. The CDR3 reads CASSERRVGGASYGYTF. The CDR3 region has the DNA TGTGCCAGCAGTGAGAGGAGGGTAGGGGGCGCGTCCTATGGCTACACCTTC.

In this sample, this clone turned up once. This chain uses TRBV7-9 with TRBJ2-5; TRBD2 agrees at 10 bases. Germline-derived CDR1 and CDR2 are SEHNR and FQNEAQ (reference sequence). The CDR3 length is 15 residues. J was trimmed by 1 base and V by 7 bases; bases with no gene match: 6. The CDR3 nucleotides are TGTGCCAGCACCGGAGCTAGCGGGAGCCAAGAGACCCAGTACTTC. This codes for CASTGASGSQETQYF.

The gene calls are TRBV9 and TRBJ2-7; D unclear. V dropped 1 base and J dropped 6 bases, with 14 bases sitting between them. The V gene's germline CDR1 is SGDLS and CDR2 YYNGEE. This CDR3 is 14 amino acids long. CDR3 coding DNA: TGTGCCAGCAGCGTACGATTAAACAGTCGCGAGCAGTACTTC. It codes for CASSVRLNSREQYF. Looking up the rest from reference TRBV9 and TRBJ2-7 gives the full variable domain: DSGVTQTPKHLITATGQRVTLRCSPRSGDLSVYWYQQSLDQGLQFLIQYYNGEERAKGNILERFSAQQFPDLHSELNLSSLELGDSALYFCASSVRLNSREQYFGPGTRLTVT.

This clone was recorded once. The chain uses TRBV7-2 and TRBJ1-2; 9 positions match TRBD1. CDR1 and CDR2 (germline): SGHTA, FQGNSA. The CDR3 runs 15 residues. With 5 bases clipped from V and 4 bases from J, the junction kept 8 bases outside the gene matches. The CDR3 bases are TGTGCCAGCAGCAGGAGGGGACAGGGCCCCTATGGCTACACCTTC. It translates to CASSRRGQGPYGYTF.

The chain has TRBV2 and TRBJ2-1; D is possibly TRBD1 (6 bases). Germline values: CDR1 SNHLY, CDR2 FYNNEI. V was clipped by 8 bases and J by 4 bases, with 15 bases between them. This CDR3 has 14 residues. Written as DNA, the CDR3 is TGTGCCAGCCGACAGGATCGGATTTACAATGAGCAGTTCTTC. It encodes CASRQDRIYNEQFF.

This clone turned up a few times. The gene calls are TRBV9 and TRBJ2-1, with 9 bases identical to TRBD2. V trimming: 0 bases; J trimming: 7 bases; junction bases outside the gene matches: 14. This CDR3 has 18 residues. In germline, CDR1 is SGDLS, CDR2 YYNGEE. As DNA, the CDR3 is TGTGCCAGCAGCGTAGATATCACTAGCGGGCCGGGAAGGAATGAGCAGTTCTTC. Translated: CASSVDITSGPGRNEQFF.

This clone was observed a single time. CDR3 sequence: CASSLGGLYNSPLHF. The CDR3 nucleotides read TGCGCCAGCAGCCTGGGGGGTCTGTATAATTCACCCCTCCACTTT. V usage is TRBV5-1 and J usage is TRBJ1-6; weak D call: TRBD1 (5 bases). With 4 bases removed from V and 4 bases from J, the gap between germline ends came to 12 bases. The CDR3 runs 15 residues. The germline gives CDR1 SGHRS, CDR2 YFSETQ.